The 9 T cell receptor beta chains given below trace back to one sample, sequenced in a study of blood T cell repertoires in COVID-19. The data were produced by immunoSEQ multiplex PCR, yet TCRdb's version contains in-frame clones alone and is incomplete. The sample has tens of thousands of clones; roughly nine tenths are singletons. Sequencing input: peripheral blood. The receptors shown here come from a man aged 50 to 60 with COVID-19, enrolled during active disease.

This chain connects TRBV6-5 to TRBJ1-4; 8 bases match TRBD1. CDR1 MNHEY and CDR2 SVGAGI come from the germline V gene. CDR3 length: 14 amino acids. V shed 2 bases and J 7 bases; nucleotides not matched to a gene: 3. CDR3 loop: CASSYGQGFEKLFF. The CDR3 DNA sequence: TGTGCCAGCAGTTACGGACAGGGTTTTGAAAAACTGTTTTTT.

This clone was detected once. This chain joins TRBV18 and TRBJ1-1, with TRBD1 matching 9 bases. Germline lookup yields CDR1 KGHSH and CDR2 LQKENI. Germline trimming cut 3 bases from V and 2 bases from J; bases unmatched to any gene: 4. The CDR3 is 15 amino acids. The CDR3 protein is CASSPQTGGNTEAFF. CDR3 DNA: TGTGCCAGCTCACCTCAAACAGGGGGCAACACTGAAGCTTTCTTT.

The CDR3 sequence: CATSEPGQGSSNTGELFF. The CDR3 bases are TGTGCCACCAGTGAACCGGGACAGGGGAGTTCGAACACCGGGGAGCTGTTTTTT. The rearrangement uses TRBV24-1 and TRBJ2-2; 10 bases align to TRBD1. Germline assignment: CDR1 KGHDR and CDR2 SFDVKD. This CDR3 is built from 18 residues. The J segment lost 0 bases and the V segment lost 4 bases, leaving 7 bases of the junction unmatched.

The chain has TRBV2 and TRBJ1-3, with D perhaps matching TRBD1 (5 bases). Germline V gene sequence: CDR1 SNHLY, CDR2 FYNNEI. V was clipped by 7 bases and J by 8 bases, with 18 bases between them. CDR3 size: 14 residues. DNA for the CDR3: TGTGCCAGCAAAACAGGCGAGGTTACGGACACCATATATTTT. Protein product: CASKTGEVTDTIYF.

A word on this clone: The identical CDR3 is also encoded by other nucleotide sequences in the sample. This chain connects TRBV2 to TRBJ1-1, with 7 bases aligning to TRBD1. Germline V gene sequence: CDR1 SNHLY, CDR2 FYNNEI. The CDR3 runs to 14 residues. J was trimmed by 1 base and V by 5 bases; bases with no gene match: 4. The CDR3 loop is CASSPGTANTEAFF. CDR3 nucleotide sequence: TGTGCCAGCAGTCCTGGGACAGCGAACACTGAAGCTTTCTTT. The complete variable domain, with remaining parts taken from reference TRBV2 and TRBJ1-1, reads EPEVTQTPSHQVTQMGQEVILRCVPISNHLYFYWYRQILGQKVEFLVSFYNNEISEKSEIFDDQFSVERPDGSNFTLKIRSTKLEDSAMYFCASSPGTANTEAFFGQGTRLTVV.

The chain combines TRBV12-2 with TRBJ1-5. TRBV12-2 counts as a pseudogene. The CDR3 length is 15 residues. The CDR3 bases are TGTGCAAGTCGCCCCCATAGCGAAGATGGACAGCCCCAGCATTTT. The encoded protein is CASRPHSEDGQPQHF.

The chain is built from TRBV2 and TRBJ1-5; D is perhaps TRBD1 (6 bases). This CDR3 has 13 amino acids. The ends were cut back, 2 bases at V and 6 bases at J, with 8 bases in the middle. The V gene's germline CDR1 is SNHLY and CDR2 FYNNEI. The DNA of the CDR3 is TGTGCCAGCAGTGAACGGGGGGCTCAGCCCCAGCATTTT. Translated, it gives CASSERGAQPQHF. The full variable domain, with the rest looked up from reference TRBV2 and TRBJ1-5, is EPEVTQTPSHQVTQMGQEVILRCVPISNHLYFYWYRQILGQKVEFLVSFYNNEISEKSEIFDDQFSVERPDGSNFTLKIRSTKLEDSAMYFCASSERGAQPQHFGDGTRLSIL.

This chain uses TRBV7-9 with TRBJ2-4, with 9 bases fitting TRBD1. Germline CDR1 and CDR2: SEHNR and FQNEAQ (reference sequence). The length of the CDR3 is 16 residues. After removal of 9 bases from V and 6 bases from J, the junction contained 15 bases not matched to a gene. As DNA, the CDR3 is TGTGCCAGTTCGGAGCGCCGACAGGGGGTTGGAAACATTCAGTACTTC. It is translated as CASSERRQGVGNIQYF.

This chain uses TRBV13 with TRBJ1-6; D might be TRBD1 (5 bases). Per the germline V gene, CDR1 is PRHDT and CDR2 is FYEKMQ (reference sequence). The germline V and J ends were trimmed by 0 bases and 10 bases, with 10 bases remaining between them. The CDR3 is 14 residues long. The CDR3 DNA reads TGTGCCAGCAGCTTAGGGGCAGGGAACTCACCCCTCCACTTT. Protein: CASSLGAGNSPLHF.